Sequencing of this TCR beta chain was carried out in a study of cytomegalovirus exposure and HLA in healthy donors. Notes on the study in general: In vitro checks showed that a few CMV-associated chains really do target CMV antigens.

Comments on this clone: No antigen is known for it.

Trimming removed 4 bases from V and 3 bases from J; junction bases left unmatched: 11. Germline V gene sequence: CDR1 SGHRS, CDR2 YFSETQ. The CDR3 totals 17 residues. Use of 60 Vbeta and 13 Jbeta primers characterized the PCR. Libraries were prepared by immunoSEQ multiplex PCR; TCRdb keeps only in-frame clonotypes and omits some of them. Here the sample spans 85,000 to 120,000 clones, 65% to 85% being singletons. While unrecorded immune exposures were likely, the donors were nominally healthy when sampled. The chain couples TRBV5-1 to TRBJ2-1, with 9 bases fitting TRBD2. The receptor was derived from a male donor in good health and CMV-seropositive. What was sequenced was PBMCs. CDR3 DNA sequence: TGCGCCAGCAGCGCCCCCTCTAGCGGGACCAACTACAATGAGCAGTTCTTC. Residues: CASSAPSSGTNYNEQFF.